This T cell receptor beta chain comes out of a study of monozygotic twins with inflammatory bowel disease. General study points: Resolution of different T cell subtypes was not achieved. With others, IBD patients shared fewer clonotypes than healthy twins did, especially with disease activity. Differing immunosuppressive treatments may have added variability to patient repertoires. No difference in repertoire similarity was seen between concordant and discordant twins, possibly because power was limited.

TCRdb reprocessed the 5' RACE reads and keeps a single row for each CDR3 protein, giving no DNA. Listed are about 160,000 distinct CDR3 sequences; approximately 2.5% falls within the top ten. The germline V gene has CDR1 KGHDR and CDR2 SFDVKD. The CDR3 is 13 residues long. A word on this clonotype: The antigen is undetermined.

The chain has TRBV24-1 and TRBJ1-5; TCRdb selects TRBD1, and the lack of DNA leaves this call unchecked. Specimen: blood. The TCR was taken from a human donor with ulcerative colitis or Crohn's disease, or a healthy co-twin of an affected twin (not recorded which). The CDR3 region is CATRGQGNQPQHF.